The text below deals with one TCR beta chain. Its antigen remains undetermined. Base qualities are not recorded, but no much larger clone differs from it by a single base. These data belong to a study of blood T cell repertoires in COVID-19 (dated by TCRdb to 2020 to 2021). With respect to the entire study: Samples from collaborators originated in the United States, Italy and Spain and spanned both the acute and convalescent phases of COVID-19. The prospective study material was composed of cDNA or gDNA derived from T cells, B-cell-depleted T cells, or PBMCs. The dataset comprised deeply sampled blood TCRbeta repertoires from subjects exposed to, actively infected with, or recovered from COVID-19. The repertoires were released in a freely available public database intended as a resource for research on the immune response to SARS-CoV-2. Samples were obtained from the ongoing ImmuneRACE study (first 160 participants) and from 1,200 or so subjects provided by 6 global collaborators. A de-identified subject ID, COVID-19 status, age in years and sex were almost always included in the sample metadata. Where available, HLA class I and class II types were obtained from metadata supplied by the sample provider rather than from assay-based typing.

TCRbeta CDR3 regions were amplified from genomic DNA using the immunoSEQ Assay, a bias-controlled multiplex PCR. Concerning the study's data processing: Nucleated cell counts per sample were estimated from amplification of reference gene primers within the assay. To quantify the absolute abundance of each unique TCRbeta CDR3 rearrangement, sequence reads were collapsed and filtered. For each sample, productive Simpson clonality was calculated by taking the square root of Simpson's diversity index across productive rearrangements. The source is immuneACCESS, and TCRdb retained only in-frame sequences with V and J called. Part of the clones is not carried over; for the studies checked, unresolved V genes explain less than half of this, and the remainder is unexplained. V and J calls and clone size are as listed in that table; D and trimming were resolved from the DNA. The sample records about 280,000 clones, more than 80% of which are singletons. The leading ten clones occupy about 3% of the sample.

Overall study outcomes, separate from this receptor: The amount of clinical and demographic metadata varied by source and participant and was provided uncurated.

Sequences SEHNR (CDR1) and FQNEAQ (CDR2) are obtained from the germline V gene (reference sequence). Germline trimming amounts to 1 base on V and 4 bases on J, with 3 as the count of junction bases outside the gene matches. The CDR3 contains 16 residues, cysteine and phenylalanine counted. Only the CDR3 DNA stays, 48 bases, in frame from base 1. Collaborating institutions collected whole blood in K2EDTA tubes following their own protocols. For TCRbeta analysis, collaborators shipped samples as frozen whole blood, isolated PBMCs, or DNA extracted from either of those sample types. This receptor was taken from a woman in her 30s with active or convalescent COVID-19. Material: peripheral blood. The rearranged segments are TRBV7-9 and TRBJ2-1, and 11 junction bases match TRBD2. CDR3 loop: CASSLGRTSGYNEQFF. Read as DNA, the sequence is TGTGCCAGCAGCTTAGGGAGGACTAGCGGGTACAATGAGCAGTTCTTC.